The present T cell receptor beta chain was sequenced within a study of blood T cell repertoires in COVID-19. About the research overall: Donors in the United States, Italy and Spain gave samples during acute or convalescent COVID-19. T cells, B-cell-depleted T cells, or PBMCs supplied cDNA or gDNA.

V lost 3 bases, J lost 3 bases, and 8 bases lay in between. Looked up from germline, CDR1 is SGHNT and CDR2 is YENEEA. This CDR3 has 13 amino acids. Per the original data handling: Reference gene primer amplification yielded estimated nucleated cell counts. Assay used: immunoSEQ multiplex PCR; TCRdb lists only in-frame clones, some missing. The DNA gave D and trimming, while V, J and clone size come from that table. The top ten clones hold around 3.3% of a sample with about 220,000 clones, about 80% of them seen once. V is TRBV11-3 and J is TRBJ2-5, with a tentative D call TRBD1 (5 bases). The sequence was obtained from a woman aged 40 to 50 who had been exposed to COVID-19. The sequenced sample was PBMCs or T cells enriched from blood (not recorded which). This chain's CDR3 is CASSFGAKETQYF. The CDR3 DNA reads as TGTGCCAGCAGCTTTGGGGCGAAAGAGACCCAGTACTTC.